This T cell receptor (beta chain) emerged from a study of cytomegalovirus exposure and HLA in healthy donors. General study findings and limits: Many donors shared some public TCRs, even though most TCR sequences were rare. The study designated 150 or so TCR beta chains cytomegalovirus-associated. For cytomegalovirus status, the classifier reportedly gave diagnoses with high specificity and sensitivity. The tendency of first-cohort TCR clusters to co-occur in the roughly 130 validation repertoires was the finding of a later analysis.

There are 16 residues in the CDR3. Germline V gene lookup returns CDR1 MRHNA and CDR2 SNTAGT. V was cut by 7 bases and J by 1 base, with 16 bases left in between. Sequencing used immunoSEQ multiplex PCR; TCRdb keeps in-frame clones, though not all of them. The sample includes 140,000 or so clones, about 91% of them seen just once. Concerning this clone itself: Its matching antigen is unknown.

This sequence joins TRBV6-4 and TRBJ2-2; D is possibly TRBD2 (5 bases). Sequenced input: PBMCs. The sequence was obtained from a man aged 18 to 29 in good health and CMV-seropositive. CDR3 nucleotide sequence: TGTGCCAGCACCCCGGACCCAGGAGGGAACACCGGGGAGCTGTTTTTT. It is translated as CASTPDPGGNTGELFF.